This T cell receptor beta chain was profiled in a study of blood T cell repertoires in COVID-19. Libraries were prepared by immunoSEQ multiplex PCR; TCRdb keeps only in-frame clonotypes and omits some of them. The sample has some 220,000 clones, roughly 90% seen once. This TCR came from a woman aged 45 to 65 in a cohort exposed to, infected with or recovered from COVID-19 (not recorded which). The sample taken for sequencing was PBMCs or T cells enriched from blood (not recorded which).

CDR3 bases: TGTGCCAGCAGTTACTCGACAGGGGGACAAGAGACCCAGTACTTC. It specifies CASSYSTGGQETQYF. The chain carries TRBV6-5 and TRBJ2-5; 9 nucleotides align to TRBD1. CDR1 and CDR2 from the germline V gene are MNHEY and SVGAGI. V was clipped by 0 bases and J by 2 bases; unmatched bases: 1. CDR3 length: 15 residues.